A single sample gave rise to the 25 T cell receptor beta chains below, sequenced in a study of blood T cell repertoires in COVID-19. Clones were read by immunoSEQ multiplex PCR, and TCRdb kept only the in-frame ones, dropping some. The sample yields 150,000 to 200,000 clones, 80% to 90% seen once. Sequencing used peripheral blood. These receptors all stem from a man between 18 and 29 years old with active or convalescent COVID-19.

This clone appeared a single time. V and J are TRBV18 and TRBJ2-4; 7 bases align to TRBD1. Trimming removed 6 bases from V and 6 bases from J; junction bases left unmatched: 5. Germline V CDR1 and CDR2: KGHSH, LQKENI. The CDR3 runs 13 residues. CDR3 protein: CASSRDSRNIQYF. The CDR3 DNA is TGTGCCAGCTCCCGGGACAGTAGAAACATTCAGTACTTC.

The V gene is TRBV15, the J gene TRBJ1-3; 7 bases line up with TRBD1. Germline CDR1 LNHNV, CDR2 YYDKDF (reference sequence). V dropped 3 bases and J dropped 4; count of bases not matched to a gene: 21. This CDR3 contains 20 residues. The CDR3: CATSSLTSPGDRVPGNTIYF. CDR3 sequence (DNA): TGTGCCACCAGCAGCCTCACTTCGCCCGGAGACAGGGTCCCCGGAAACACCATATATTTT.

This clone appeared many times. The chain uses TRBV6-2 or TRBV6-3 and TRBJ2-5, with 9 bases fitting TRBD2. Looked up from germline, CDR1 is MNHEY and CDR2 is SVGEGT. The CDR3 length is 19 residues. Trimming removed 6 bases from V and 1 base from J; junction bases left unmatched: 18. The CDR3 DNA is TGTGCCAGCAGCCTGAACGAGAGAATAGCGGGGGATCTCCAAGAGACCCAGTACTTC. Protein product: CASSLNERIAGDLQETQYF.

The chain is built from TRBV19 and TRBJ2-1, with 8 bases identical to TRBD2. Trimming at V came to 5 bases and at J to 8 bases, leaving 8 bases not matched to a gene. Germline V gene sequence: CDR1 LNHDA, CDR2 SQIVND (reference sequence). The CDR3 has 14 amino acids. The CDR3 spells CASSPGTRGDEQFF. CDR3 nucleotide sequence: TGTGCCAGTAGTCCAGGGACTAGAGGCGATGAGCAGTTCTTC.

The chain has TRBV19 and TRBJ1-2; D unclear. The CDR3 contains 15 residues. Deletions cut 8 bases from V and 4 bases from J, with 20 bases between. Germline-derived CDR1 and CDR2 are LNHDA and SQIVND (reference sequence). CDR3 sequence: CASQTRERYFYGYTF. Written as DNA, the CDR3 is TGTGCCAGTCAAACCCGAGAGCGATATTTCTATGGCTACACCTTC.

This chain connects TRBV7-6 to TRBJ2-3, with 9 bases fitting TRBD2. The germline V gene has CDR1 SGHVS and CDR2 FNYEAQ. This CDR3 contains 17 residues. The ends lost 1 base at V and 3 bases at J; junction bases unmatched: 8. CDR3 bases: TGTGCCAGCAGCTTAGGCGTAGCGGGAGAATTTACAGATACGCAGTATTTT. Protein sequence: CASSLGVAGEFTDTQYF.

The chain uses TRBV3-1 (or the pseudogene TRBV3-2) and TRBJ2-7; 11 nucleotides match TRBD2. Unmatched junction bases numbered 1, after V lost 1 base and J lost 2 bases. The CDR3 runs 15 residues. Germline V lookup: CDR1 LGHDT, CDR2 YNNKEL (reference sequence). CDR3: CASSQVAGGAYEQYF. CDR3 bases: TGTGCCAGCAGCCAAGTAGCGGGAGGGGCCTACGAGCAGTACTTC.

The chain carries TRBV28 and TRBJ1-5; 10 bases fit TRBD1. V trimming: 6 bases; J trimming: 0 bases; junction bases outside the gene matches: 20. The CDR3 length is 21 residues. The germline V gene encodes CDR1 MDHEN and CDR2 SYDVKM. Written as DNA, the CDR3 is TGTGCCAGCAGAATCACCTTCTTTAGGGGACAGGGGTCTGGTAGCAATCAGCCCCAGCATTTT. It specifies CASRITFFRGQGSGSNQPQHF.

The chain uses TRBV5-4 and TRBJ1-5; TRBD1 might be the D (6 bases). V dropped 2 bases and J dropped 3 bases, with 15 bases sitting between them. This CDR3 has 16 residues. From germline, CDR1 is SGHNT and CDR2 YYREEE (reference sequence). Written as DNA, the CDR3 is TGTGCCAGCAGCTTCTACAGGGATACGAACAATCAGCCCCAGCATTTT. The encoded protein is CASSFYRDTNNQPQHF. Variable domain in full (rest from reference TRBV5-4 and TRBJ1-5): ETGVTQSPTHLIKTRGQQVTLRCSSQSGHNTVSWYQQALGQGPQFIFQYYREEENGRGNFPPRFSGLQFPNYSSELNVNALELDDSALYLCASSFYRDTNNQPQHFGDGTRLSIL.

The chain's CDR3 is CASQAGANTEAFF. The CDR3 DNA follows: TGTGCCAGCCAGGCGGGGGCGAACACTGAAGCTTTCTTT. The chain carries TRBV6-5 and TRBJ1-1; TRBD1 might be the D (6 bases). This CDR3 region has 13 residues. Germline CDR1 reads MNHEY; CDR2 reads SVGAGI. Trimming removed 8 bases at V and 1 base at J, with 11 bases between.

The chain employs TRBV24-1 and TRBJ2-3, with a weak D call TRBD2 (5 bases). V lost 4 bases and J lost 0, with 16 bases in between. The CDR3 sequence is 17 residues long. From germline, CDR1 is KGHDR and CDR2 SFDVKD. CDR3 in amino acids: CATSDPPGGSSTDTQYF. The CDR3 nucleotides are TGTGCCACCAGTGACCCCCCGGGTGGGAGTAGCACAGATACGCAGTATTTT.

The chain couples TRBV10-3 to TRBJ2-2, with D perhaps TRBD2 (6 bases). Germline assignment: CDR1 ENHRY and CDR2 SYGVKD. V was trimmed by 7 bases and J by 7 bases, leaving 16 bases between them. There are 14 residues in the CDR3. In nucleotides, the CDR3 is TGTGCCATCACGCCCGGGAGAAACGGCGGGGAGCTGTTTTTT. Protein product: CAITPGRNGGELFF.

As regards this clone: In the same sample, other DNA sequences code for this CDR3. The V gene is TRBV18, the J gene TRBJ2-3; D remains ambiguous. Trimming removed 1 base from V and 2 bases from J, with 7 bases in between. The CDR3 covers 14 residues. In germline, CDR1 is KGHSH, CDR2 LQKENI. In DNA, the CDR3 is TGTGCCAGCTCACCACTAGACTCCACAGATACGCAGTATTTT. Protein sequence: CASSPLDSTDTQYF.

This clone is a singleton in its sample. This chain joins TRBV5-1 and TRBJ1-1; 7 bases line up with TRBD1. With V trimmed by 4 bases and J by 7 bases, 16 bases remained unmatched. Per germline, CDR1 SGHRS and CDR2 YFSETQ. The CDR3 has 16 amino acids. CDR3: CASSPGQTIWGVEAFF. In nucleotides, the CDR3 is TGCGCCAGCAGCCCGGGACAGACTATCTGGGGGGTTGAAGCTTTCTTT.

V gene TRBV7-8 combines with J gene TRBJ2-2; 7 bases match TRBD2. The CDR3 consists of 13 residues. J was trimmed by 4 bases and V by 8 bases; bases with no gene match: 4. Germline V gives CDR1 SGHVS, CDR2 FQNEAQ. The CDR3 region is CASEWEGTGELFF. Written as DNA, the CDR3 is TGTGCCAGCGAATGGGAGGGCACCGGGGAGCTGTTTTTT.

This clone was found once. This rearrangement joins TRBV27 to TRBJ2-5; 9 bases line up with TRBD2. The germline V gene encodes CDR1 MNHEY and CDR2 SMNVEV (reference sequence). CDR3 length: 14 residues. V shed 4 bases, J shed 7 bases, and the junction held 7 bases outside the gene matches. The CDR3 loop reads CASSSAGGDGTQYF. The DNA of the CDR3 is TGTGCCAGCAGTTCGGCGGGAGGGGATGGGACCCAGTACTTC.

Here the CDR3 DNA reads TGTGCCAGCAGCCCGGGACAGGGGGGCTCACCCCTCCACTTT. This sequence encodes CASSPGQGGSPLHF. The chain links TRBV2 to TRBJ1-6; 11 bases are a match to TRBD1. CDR3 length: 14 residues. Germline V gene sequence: CDR1 SNHLY, CDR2 FYNNEI. Trimming took 6 bases from V and 10 from J; bases not matched to a gene: 5.

Of note for this clone: One end of the junction does not line up with germline, which may come from a read error. The CDR3 region has the DNA TGTGCCAGCAGCGCGGGTCCTAAGAATGCAAAACTGTTTTTT. Translating it yields CASSAGPKNAKLFF. This chain connects TRBV7-9 to TRBJ1-4; unclear D gene. Germline lookup yields CDR1 SEHNR and CDR2 FQNEAQ (reference sequence). The CDR3 has 14 residues.

The rearrangement uses TRBV30 and TRBJ1-2; TRBD1 matches at 7 bases. The CDR3 runs to 14 residues. In germline, CDR1 is GTSNPN, CDR2 SVGIG (reference sequence). V dropped 4 bases and J dropped 2; count of bases not matched to a gene: 7. CDR3 in DNA: TGTGCCTGGAACCAACCGGGACAGAACTATGGCTACACCTTC. As protein: CAWNQPGQNYGYTF.

This clone was detected only once. The chain has TRBV10-1 and TRBJ2-5, with 8 nucleotides matching TRBD2. This CDR3 contains 16 residues. Germline V lookup: CDR1 WNHNN, CDR2 SYGVQD (reference sequence). The junction had 7 bases not matched to a gene; V was cut back by 3 bases and J by 1 base. The CDR3 region is CASSDPRRGAQETQYF. The CDR3 coding sequence is TGCGCCAGCAGTGACCCAAGGCGGGGGGCCCAAGAGACCCAGTACTTC.

The chain joins TRBV24-1 to TRBJ2-7; the match to TRBD1 covers 9 bases. The CDR3 consists of 15 residues. Germline values: CDR1 KGHDR, CDR2 SFDVKD. Unmatched junction bases numbered 6, after V lost 2 bases and J lost 5 bases. This chain's CDR3 is CATSDSPGQGNEQYF. CDR3 sequence (DNA): TGTGCCACCAGTGATTCCCCGGGACAGGGCAACGAGCAGTACTTC.

The chain is built from TRBV25-1 and TRBJ2-1; 11 bases agree with TRBD2. The CDR3 extends over 14 amino acids. CDR1 and CDR2 from the germline V gene are MGHDK and SYGVNS. V lost 10 bases and J lost 4; bases outside the gene matches: 6. CDR3 in amino acids: CATYGTSGYNEQFF. CDR3 DNA: TGTGCCACCTACGGGACTAGCGGTTACAATGAGCAGTTCTTC.

The CDR3 coding sequence is TGTGCCAGTAGTCCAAGACAGGATGGCTACGAGCAGTACGTC. Amino acid sequence: CASSPRQDGYEQYV. The J gene is TRBJ2-7, the V gene TRBV19; D may be TRBD1 (6 bases). CDR3 length: 14 residues. V dropped 5 bases and J dropped 3 bases, with 14 bases sitting between them. The germline gives CDR1 LNHDA, CDR2 SQIVND (reference sequence).

The chain recombines TRBV29-1 with TRBJ2-2; D possibly corresponds to TRBD1 (6 bases). Germline assignment: CDR1 SQVTM and CDR2 ANQGSEA. The germline V and J ends were trimmed by 6 bases and 3 bases, with 14 bases remaining between them. This CDR3 has 14 amino acids. CDR3 residues: CSVIVQGDTGELFF. CDR3 DNA: TGCAGCGTCATTGTACAGGGCGACACCGGGGAGCTGTTTTTT.

This chain joins TRBV6-1 and TRBJ1-5; D not certain. V lost 1 base and J lost 7, with 11 bases in between. The CDR3 extends over 14 amino acids. Germline loops: CDR1 MNHNS, CDR2 SASEGT. The CDR3 here is CASSEERGNQPQHF. As DNA, the CDR3 is TGTGCCAGCAGTGAAGAGAGAGGGAACCAGCCCCAGCATTTT.